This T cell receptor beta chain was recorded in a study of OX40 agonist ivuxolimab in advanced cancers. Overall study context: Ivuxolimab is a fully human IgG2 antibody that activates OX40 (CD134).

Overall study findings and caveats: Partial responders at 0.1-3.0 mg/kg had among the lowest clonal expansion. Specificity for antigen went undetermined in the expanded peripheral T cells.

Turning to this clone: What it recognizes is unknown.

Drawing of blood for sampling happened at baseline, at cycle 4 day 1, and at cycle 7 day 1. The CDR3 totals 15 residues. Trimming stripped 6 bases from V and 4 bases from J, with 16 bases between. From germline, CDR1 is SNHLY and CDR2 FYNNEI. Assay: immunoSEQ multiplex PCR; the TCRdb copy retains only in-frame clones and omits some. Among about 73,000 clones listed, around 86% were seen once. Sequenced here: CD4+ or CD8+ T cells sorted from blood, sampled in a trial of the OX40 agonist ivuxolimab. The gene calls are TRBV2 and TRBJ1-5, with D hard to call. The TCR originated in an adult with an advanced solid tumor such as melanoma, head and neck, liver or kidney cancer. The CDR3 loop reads CASSAEGIGNQPQHF. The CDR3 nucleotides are TGTGCCAGCAGCGCGGAAGGTATCGGGAATCAGCCCCAGCATTTT.